Detailed here is one T cell receptor beta chain. No cognate antigen has been identified for it. No per-base quality is available; no much larger clone lies one base away. The germline V gene (reference sequence) yields MNHEY for CDR1 and SMNVEV for CDR2. From its cysteine to its phenylalanine, the CDR3 spans 13 amino acids. Solely the CDR3 DNA is kept, with 39 bases framed from the first base. V has 6 bases trimmed and J has 8 bases trimmed; junction bases matching no gene number 7. The immunoSEQ multiplex PCR, with forward primers for 54 TRBV segments and reverse primers for 13 TRBJ segments, was used to amplify TCRB CDR3 regions. Pre-culture CD4+ samples were sequenced at deep resolution, targeting roughly 190,000 T cell genomes. Sequencing of the amplicons on an Illumina HiSeq System generated 87 bp reads spanning the CDR3. Under the source paper's analysis protocol: PCR and sequencing errors in the reads were corrected, and alignment to IMGT reference sequences was used to define CDR3 regions. Synthetic template pools were used to estimate the numbers of templates and unique rearrangements. Clonality was computed as 1 minus Pielou's evenness. Richness was estimated with the Daley-Smith estimator. Repertoire overlap was measured with Morisita's index. Clones found in cultured samples but undetected in the pre-culture repertoire of the corresponding donor were defined as low-abundance clones. TCRdb mirrors the immuneACCESS table, restricted to in-frame sequences. Some clones are absent from its copies; in checked studies, under half trace to an unresolved V gene, and the reason for the others is unknown. V and J calls and clone size come straight from that table; D and trimming were deduced from the DNA. The sample has around 90,000 clones on record, around 86% of them singletons. Roughly 1.6% of the sample is in the top ten clones.

This specimen belongs to a study of T cell repertoires and HLA-DP antigens (dated by TCRdb to 2016 to 2018). For the study in its entirety: The study used an in vitro model of CD4+ T cell alloreactivity against allogeneic HLA-DP presented by transduced HeLa cells. The three donors, two male and one female, ranged from the 18-to-29 to the 60-to-69 age band. Average DNA input was about 240 ng for sorted CD137+CD4+ samples, compared with approximately 1,300 ng for pre-culture CD4+ samples. The two alloantigens modelled structurally similar versus dissimilar alloantigens, differing from self at one and ten peptide-binding groove amino acids, respectively. Findings and caveats that apply to the study as a whole: Clonality of sorted CD137+ cells was similar against both alloantigens (about 0.39) and much higher than in pre-culture samples (approximately 0.041). Naive and memory CD4+ repertoires were not analysed separately. The study was limited by having only three donors, by relying on a non-physiological HeLa antigen-presenting system, and by using total CD4+ responder cells. Average cumulative frequency of clones undetected before culture was roughly 34% against one allele and around 50% against the other.

Untouched CD4+ T cells were isolated from Ficoll-separated PBMC through negative selection with magnetic beads, and an average purity of around 98% was reached. Untouched CD4+ T cells were isolated from Ficoll-separated PBMC with magnetic beads, reaching approximately 98% purity with negligible CD8+ contamination. Peripheral blood mononuclear cells came from the buffy coats of a few healthy blood donors. CMV seronegative status was shared by all three donors. The DNeasy Blood & Tissue Kit was used to extract genomic DNA. For each subject, genomic DNA from sorted CD137+CD4+ cells and from pre-culture CD4+ baseline samples underwent TCRB sequencing.

The sequence is built from TRBV27 and TRBJ1-2; the central 9 bases match TRBD1. The TCR comes from a man aged 45-65 years in good health and CMV-seronegative. Material: CD4+ T cells from PBMCs. The CDR3 reads as follows: CASRKTGGEGYTF. The nucleotide sequence reads as follows: TGTGCCAGCAGGAAGACAGGGGGAGAGGGCTACACCTTC.